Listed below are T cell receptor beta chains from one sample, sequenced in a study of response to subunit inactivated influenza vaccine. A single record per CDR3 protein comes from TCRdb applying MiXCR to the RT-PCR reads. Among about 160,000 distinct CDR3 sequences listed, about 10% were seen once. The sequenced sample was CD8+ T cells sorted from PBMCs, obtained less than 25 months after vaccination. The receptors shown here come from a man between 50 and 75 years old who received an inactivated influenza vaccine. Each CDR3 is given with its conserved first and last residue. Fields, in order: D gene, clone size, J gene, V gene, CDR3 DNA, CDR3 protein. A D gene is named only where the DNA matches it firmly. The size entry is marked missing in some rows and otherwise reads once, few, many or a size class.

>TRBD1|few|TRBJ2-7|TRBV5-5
TGTGCCAGCAGCTTGTGGAGGACAGGGTGGTCCTACGAGCAGTACTTC
CASSLWRTGWSYEQYF
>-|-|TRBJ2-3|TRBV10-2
TGCGCCAGCAGTACGAACGGCAGACAGGAGGGCACAGTTGATACGCAGTATTTT
CASSTNGRQEGTVDTQYF
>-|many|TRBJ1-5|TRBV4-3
TGCGCCAGCAGGCACAGACAGACGGATAGCAATCAGCCCCAGCATTTT
CASRHRQTDSNQPQHF
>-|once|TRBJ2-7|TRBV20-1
TGCAGTGCTAGAGATCACAACTCCTACGAGCAGTACTTC
CSARDHNSYEQYF
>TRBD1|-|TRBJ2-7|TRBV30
TGTGCCTGGAGTGTTGGCAGGGGGTACGAGCAGTACTTC
CAWSVGRGYEQYF
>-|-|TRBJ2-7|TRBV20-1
TGCAGTGCCCCGATGACGGGTAGCTCCTACGAGCAGTACTTC
CSAPMTGSSYEQYF
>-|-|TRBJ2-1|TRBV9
TGTGCCAGCAGCGTAGTTGGGCATGAGCAGTTCTTC
CASSVVGHEQFF
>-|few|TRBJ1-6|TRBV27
TGTGCCAGCAGTTTTGTAAATTCACCCCTCCACTTT
CASSFVNSPLHF
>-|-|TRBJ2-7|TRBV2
TGTGCCAGCAGTTATAAGGGGTTTTCCTACGAGCAGTACTTC
CASSYKGFSYEQYF
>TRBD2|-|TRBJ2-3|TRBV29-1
TGCAGCGGTCTAGCGGGAGGTGCAGATACGCAGTATTTT
CSGLAGGADTQYF
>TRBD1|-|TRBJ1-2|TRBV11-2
TGTGCCAGCAGCTCTTATGGACAGGGGGACTATGGCTACACCTTC
CASSSYGQGDYGYTF
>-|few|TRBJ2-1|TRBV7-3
TGTGCCAGCAGCTCGTATGGGGGGACGGAACACAATGAGCAGTTCTTC
CASSSYGGTEHNEQFF
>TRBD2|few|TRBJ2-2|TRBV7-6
TGTGCCAGCAGCTCACGACTAGCGGGAAGAACCGGGGAGCTGTTTTTT
CASSSRLAGRTGELFF
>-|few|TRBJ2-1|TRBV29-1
TGCAGCGTTGAACATGGGAGCTCCTACAATGAGCAGTTCTTC
CSVEHGSSYNEQFF
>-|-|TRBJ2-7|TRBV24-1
TGTGCCACCAGTGCTAGTAGGCGGGGCGAGCAGTACTTC
CATSASRRGEQYF